The 16 T cell receptor beta chains below were found in one sample sequenced in a study of CD4 T cells in relation to SARS-CoV-2 and coronaviruses. These TCRs' antigens remain unknown. CD4+ T cells from unexposed donors were obtained before the COVID-19 pandemic (2011-2018). After ten to eleven days of culture, CD4+ T cells were isolated. Clones were read by immunoSEQ multiplex PCR, and TCRdb kept only the in-frame ones, dropping some. The top ten hold around 16% of the sample, which has 20,000 to 25,000 clones, less than 85% seen once. Sequencing used CD4+ T cells from PBMCs, cultured in vitro. These receptors were taken from a human donor in good health.

The chain links TRBV15 to TRBJ2-5, with D possibly called TRBD1 or TRBD2 (5 bases each). Trimming cost V 7 bases and J 2 bases, with 17 bases left between them. CDR3 length: 15 amino acids. Germline loops: CDR1 LNHNV, CDR2 YYDKDF (reference sequence). In DNA, the CDR3 is TGTGCCACCAACAAGGGACGGGGAATTCAAGAGACCCAGTACTTC. Its translation: CATNKGRGIQETQYF. Full variable domain (outside the CDR3, taken from reference TRBV15 and TRBJ2-5): DAMVIQNPRYQVTQFGKPVTLSCSQTLNHNVMYWYQQKSSQAPKLLFHYYDKDFNNEADTPDNFQSRRPNTSFCFLDIRSPGLGDTAMYLCATNKGRGIQETQYFGPGTRLLVL.

This chain uses TRBV7-3 with TRBJ2-1, with D perhaps TRBD1 (5 bases). Between the trimmed V and J ends, which lost 2 bases and 6 bases, there was a span of 14 bases. Germline V lookup: CDR1 SGHTA, CDR2 FQGTGA. This CDR3 has 15 amino acids. The CDR3 spells CASSLETGWGNEQFF. The CDR3 nucleotides are TGTGCCAGCAGCTTAGAAACAGGATGGGGCAATGAGCAGTTCTTC.

The genes are TRBV27 and TRBJ2-7; the match to TRBD2 covers 9 bases. The germline V gene has CDR1 MNHEY and CDR2 SMNVEV (reference sequence). The CDR3 is 15 amino acids. Germline trimming cut 5 bases from V and 3 bases from J; bases unmatched to any gene: 8. The DNA for the CDR3 is TGTGCCAGCAGTACCGTTAGCGGGAGACTCTACGAGCAGTACTTC. It codes for CASSTVSGRLYEQYF.

The rearrangement uses TRBV18 and TRBJ2-3; D uncertain. This CDR3 is 15 amino acids long. The V end lost 2 bases, the J end lost 2 bases, and 11 bases lay between the germline ends. CDR1 KGHSH and CDR2 LQKENI come from the germline V gene. The CDR3, as DNA: TGTGCCAGCTCACCAGGCACCCCTTCCACAGATACGCAGTATTTT. Residues: CASSPGTPSTDTQYF.

This rearrangement joins TRBV12-3 or TRBV12-4 to TRBJ2-7; D gene unclear. CDR3 length: 12 amino acids. V shed 3 bases and J shed 3 bases, with 6 bases lying between them. CDR3 nucleotides: TGTGCCAGCAGTTTTGGGGACTACGAGCAGTACTTC. It codes for CASSFGDYEQYF.

The chain has TRBV2 and TRBJ2-1; D is perhaps TRBD1 or TRBD2 (5 bases each). This CDR3 comprises 15 residues. V was pared by 8 bases and J by 4 bases, with 18 bases between. Germline V gene sequence: CDR1 SNHLY, CDR2 FYNNEI. The CDR3 spells CASSRRGTEYNEQFF. The CDR3 coding sequence is TGTGCCAGCTCCCGACGAGGGACGGAATACAATGAGCAGTTCTTC.

V and J are TRBV19 and TRBJ2-7, with D tentatively TRBD2 (5 bases). The CDR3 covers 15 residues. Germline V gene lookup returns CDR1 LNHDA and CDR2 SQIVND (reference sequence). V lost 10 bases and J 1 base, leaving 20 bases between the germline ends. The CDR3 region is CATQGRRVLSYEQYF. CDR3 DNA sequence: TGTGCCACCCAAGGAAGGCGGGTCCTATCCTACGAGCAGTACTTC. Variable domain in full (rest from reference TRBV19 and TRBJ2-7): DGGITQSPKYLFRKEGQNVTLSCEQNLNHDAMYWYRQDPGQGLRLIYYSQIVNDFQKGDIAEGYSVSREKKESFPLTVTSAQKNPTAFYLCATQGRRVLSYEQYFGPGTRLTVT.

The gene calls are TRBV5-5 and TRBJ1-5; D call uncertain. Per the germline V gene, CDR1 is SGHKS and CDR2 is YYEKEE (reference sequence). V lost 0 bases, J lost 4 bases, and 11 bases lay in between. The CDR3 totals 15 residues. CDR3: CASSLGRARNQPQHF. The DNA for the CDR3 is TGTGCCAGCAGCTTGGGGAGGGCCCGAAATCAGCCCCAGCATTTT. Using reference TRBV5-5 and TRBJ1-5 for the parts outside the CDR3, the full variable domain is DAGVTQSPTHLIKTRGQQVTLRCSPISGHKSVSWYQQVLGQGPQFIFQYYEKEERGRGNFPDRFSARQFPNYSSELNVNALLLGDSALYLCASSLGRARNQPQHFGDGTRLSIL.

This chain links TRBV19 with TRBJ1-1; 8 nucleotides agree with TRBD1. This CDR3 spans 14 amino acids. From germline, CDR1 is LNHDA and CDR2 SQIVND (reference sequence). V was clipped by 4 bases and J by 1 base; unmatched bases: 2. CDR3 region: CASSTGQGNTEAFF. The DNA for the CDR3 is TGTGCCAGTAGTACAGGACAGGGGAACACTGAAGCTTTCTTT.

This clone came up a few times. The rearrangement joins TRBV13 to TRBJ2-1, with D possibly being TRBD1 or TRBD2 (5 bases each). Germline V lookup: CDR1 PRHDT, CDR2 FYEKMQ (reference sequence). V was trimmed by 7 bases and J by 3 bases, leaving 10 bases between them. The length of the CDR3 is 13 residues. The CDR3 sequence: CASTEGIYNEQFF. Written as DNA, the CDR3 is TGTGCCAGCACCGAGGGGATCTACAATGAGCAGTTCTTC.

The rearrangement uses TRBV6-5 and TRBJ2-7; TRBD1 agrees at 9 bases. Germline lookup yields CDR1 MNHEY and CDR2 SVGAGI. V lost 8 bases and J lost 6; bases outside the gene matches: 8. This CDR3 comprises 13 residues. CDR3 in DNA: TGTGCCAGCCGCTTAACAGGGGGCGCCGAGCAGTACTTC. Amino acids: CASRLTGGAEQYF.

V gene TRBV5-6 combines with J gene TRBJ1-6; a possible D gene is TRBD1 (6 bases). Between the trimmed V and J ends, which lost 7 bases and 6 bases, there was a span of 14 bases. The CDR3 spans 14 residues. Germline loops: CDR1 SGHDT, CDR2 YYEEEE. The CDR3: CASWDIRSNSPLHF. In nucleotides, the CDR3 is TGTGCCAGCTGGGACATTAGATCTAATTCACCCCTCCACTTT. Combining the CDR3 with reference TRBV5-6 and TRBJ1-6 gives the whole variable domain DAGVTQSPTHLIKTRGQQVTLRCSPKSGHDTVSWYQQALGQGPQFIFQYYEEEERQRGNFPDRFSGHQFPNYSSELNVNALLLGDSALYLCASWDIRSNSPLHFGNGTRLTVT.

This clone was counted only a few times. The chain employs TRBV30 and TRBJ1-4; 7 bases agree with TRBD1. This CDR3 has 15 residues. J lost 4 bases, V lost 5 bases, and 10 bases had no gene match. Germline V CDR1 and CDR2: GTSNPN, SVGIG (reference sequence). The DNA of the CDR3 is TGTGCCTGGTCGACAGGGAATTTGATTAATGAAAAACTGTTTTTT. Protein product: CAWSTGNLINEKLFF.

This clone turned up a few times. The chain links TRBV3-1 (or the pseudogene TRBV3-2) to TRBJ2-2; 9 bases are shared with TRBD1. The CDR3 extends over 20 amino acids. After removal of 1 base from V and 5 bases from J, the junction contained 17 bases not matched to a gene. The V gene's germline CDR1 is LGHDT and CDR2 YNNKEL (reference sequence). CDR3 residues: CASSQVGTGIQKSTTGELFF. In DNA, the CDR3 is TGTGCCAGCAGCCAAGTCGGGACAGGGATCCAGAAGTCCACGACCGGGGAGCTGTTTTTT.

This clone was found once. V and J are TRBV5-1 and TRBJ2-1, with D uncertain. With 7 bases removed from V and 5 bases from J, the gap between germline ends came to 7 bases. This CDR3 region has 11 residues. CDR1 and CDR2 (germline): SGHRS, YFSETQ. The CDR3 DNA follows: TGCGCCAGCGGGTCGGACAATGAGCAGTTCTTC. Protein: CASGSDNEQFF.

J is TRBJ1-2 and V is TRBV6-5; maybe TRBD1 (5 bases). The CDR3 loop spans 16 amino acids. V was shortened by 2 bases and J by 4 bases, with 17 bases between the two germline ends. Germline V gene lookup returns CDR1 MNHEY and CDR2 SVGAGI. CDR3 nucleotides: TGTGCCAGCAGTTACGAGAGCGAGACAGCAGCCTATGGCTACACCTTC. It is translated as CASSYESETAAYGYTF.